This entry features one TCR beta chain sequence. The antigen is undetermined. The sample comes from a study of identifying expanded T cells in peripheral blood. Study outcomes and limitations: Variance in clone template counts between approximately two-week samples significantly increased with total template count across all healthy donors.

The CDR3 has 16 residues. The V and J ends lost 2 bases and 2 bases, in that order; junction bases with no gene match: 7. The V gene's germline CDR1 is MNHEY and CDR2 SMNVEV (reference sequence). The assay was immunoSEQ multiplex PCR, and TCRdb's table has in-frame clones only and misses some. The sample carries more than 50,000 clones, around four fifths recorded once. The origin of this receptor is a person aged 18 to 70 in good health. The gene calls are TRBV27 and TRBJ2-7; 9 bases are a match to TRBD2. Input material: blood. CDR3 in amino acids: CASSLAGTSFPYEQYF. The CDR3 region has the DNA TGTGCCAGCAGTTTAGCCGGGACTAGCTTTCCCTACGAGCAGTACTTC.